This TCR beta chain originates from a study of blood T cell repertoires in COVID-19. Study in general: The origin of the acute and convalescent COVID-19 samples was the United States, Italy and Spain. The cDNA or gDNA used as material had been derived from T cells, B-cell-depleted T cells, or PBMCs.

Germline V CDR1 and CDR2: SGHAT, FQNNGV. V lost 5 bases to trimming and J lost 9 bases; unmatched junction nucleotides: 9. This CDR3 comprises 14 residues. How the authors handled the data: Nucleated cell number was recorded as an estimate derived from reference gene primer amplification. Sequencing was performed with immunoSEQ multiplex PCR; in TCRdb, only in-frame clones are kept and a portion is missing. Clonal size and the V and J genes are those of that table, whereas D and trimming came from the DNA. The sample has 45,000 or so clones; about 83% are singletons. Seattle patient enrollment occurred during active infection, with longitudinal follow-up thereafter.

Sample: peripheral blood. This sequence was found in a man aged 40-50 years with COVID-19, enrolled during active disease. The V and J genes are TRBV11-2 and TRBJ2-1; 8 nucleotides line up with TRBD1. The CDR3: CASSGRQGNGEQFF. The CDR3 DNA sequence: TGTGCCAGCAGCGGACGACAGGGGAACGGTGAGCAGTTCTTC.